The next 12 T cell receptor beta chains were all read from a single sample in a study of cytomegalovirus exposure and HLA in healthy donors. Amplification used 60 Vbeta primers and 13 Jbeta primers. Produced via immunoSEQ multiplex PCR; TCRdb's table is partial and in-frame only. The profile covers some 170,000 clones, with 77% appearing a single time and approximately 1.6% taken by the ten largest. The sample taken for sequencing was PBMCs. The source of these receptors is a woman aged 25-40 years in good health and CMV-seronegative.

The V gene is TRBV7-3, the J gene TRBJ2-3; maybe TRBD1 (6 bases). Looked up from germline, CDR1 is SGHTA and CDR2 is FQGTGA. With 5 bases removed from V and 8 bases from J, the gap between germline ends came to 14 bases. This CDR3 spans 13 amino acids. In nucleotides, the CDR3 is TGTGCCAGCAGCCCAGGGGTTTCAGGTACGCAGTATTTT. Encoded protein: CASSPGVSGTQYF.

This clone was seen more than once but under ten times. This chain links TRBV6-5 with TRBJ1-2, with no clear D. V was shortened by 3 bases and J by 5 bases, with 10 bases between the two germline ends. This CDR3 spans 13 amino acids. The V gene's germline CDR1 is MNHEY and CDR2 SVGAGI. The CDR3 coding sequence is TGTGCCAGCAGTTATAGCGGCCGGTATGGCTACACCTTC. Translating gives CASSYSGRYGYTF.

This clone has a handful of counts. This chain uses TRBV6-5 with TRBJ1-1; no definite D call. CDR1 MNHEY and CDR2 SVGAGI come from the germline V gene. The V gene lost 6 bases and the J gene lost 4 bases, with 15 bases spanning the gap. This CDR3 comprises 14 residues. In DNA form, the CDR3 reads TGTGCCAGCAGACCCCCCGGGCGGGGCACTGAAGCTTTCTTT. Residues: CASRPPGRGTEAFF.

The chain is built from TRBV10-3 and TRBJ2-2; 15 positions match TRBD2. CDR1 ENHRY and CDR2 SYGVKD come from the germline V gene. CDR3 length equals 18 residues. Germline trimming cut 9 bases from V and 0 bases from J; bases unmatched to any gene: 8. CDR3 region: CAMGLAGGQAANTGELFF. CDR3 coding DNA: TGTGCCATGGGACTAGCGGGGGGTCAAGCCGCGAACACCGGGGAGCTGTTTTTT.

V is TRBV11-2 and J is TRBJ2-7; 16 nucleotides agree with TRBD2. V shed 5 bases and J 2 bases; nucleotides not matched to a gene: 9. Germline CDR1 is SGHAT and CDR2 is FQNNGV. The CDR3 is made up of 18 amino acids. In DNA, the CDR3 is TGTGCCAGCAGCCGCCTACCGGGACTAGCGGGAGGGCCCTACGAGCAGTACTTC. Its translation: CASSRLPGLAGGPYEQYF.

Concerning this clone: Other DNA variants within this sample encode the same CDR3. The CDR3 loop is CASSSTGDTEAFF. As DNA, the CDR3 is TGTGCCAGTAGTTCTACAGGGGACACTGAAGCTTTCTTT. The V and J genes are TRBV19 and TRBJ1-1, with 7 positions matching TRBD1. The CDR3 extends over 13 amino acids. Germline values: CDR1 LNHDA, CDR2 SQIVND (reference sequence). V trimming: 5 bases; J trimming: 3 bases; junction bases outside the gene matches: 3.

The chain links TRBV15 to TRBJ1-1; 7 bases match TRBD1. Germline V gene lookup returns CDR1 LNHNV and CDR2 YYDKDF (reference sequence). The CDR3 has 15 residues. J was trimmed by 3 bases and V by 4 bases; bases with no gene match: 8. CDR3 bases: TGTGCCACCAGCAACACCAGACAGGGCTACACTGAAGCTTTCTTT. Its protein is CATSNTRQGYTEAFF.

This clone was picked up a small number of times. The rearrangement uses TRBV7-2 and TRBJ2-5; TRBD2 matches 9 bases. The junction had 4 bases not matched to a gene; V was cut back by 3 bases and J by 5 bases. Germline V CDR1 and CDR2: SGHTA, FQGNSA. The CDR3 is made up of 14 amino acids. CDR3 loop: CASSFIAGVETQYF. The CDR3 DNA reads TGTGCCAGCAGCTTCATAGCGGGAGTGGAGACCCAGTACTTC.

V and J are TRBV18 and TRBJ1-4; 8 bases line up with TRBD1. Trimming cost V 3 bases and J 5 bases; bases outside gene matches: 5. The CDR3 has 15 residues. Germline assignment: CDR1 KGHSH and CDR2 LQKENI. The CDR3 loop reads CASSPSRDRNEKLFF. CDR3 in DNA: TGTGCCAGCTCACCTAGCCGGGACAGGAATGAAAAACTGTTTTTT.

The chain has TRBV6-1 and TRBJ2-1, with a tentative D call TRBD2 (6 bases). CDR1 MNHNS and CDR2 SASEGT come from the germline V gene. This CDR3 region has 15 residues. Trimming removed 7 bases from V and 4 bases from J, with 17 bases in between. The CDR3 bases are TGTGCCAGCATACTCTCTCGGGGAGGTTACAATGAGCAGTTCTTC. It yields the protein CASILSRGGYNEQFF.

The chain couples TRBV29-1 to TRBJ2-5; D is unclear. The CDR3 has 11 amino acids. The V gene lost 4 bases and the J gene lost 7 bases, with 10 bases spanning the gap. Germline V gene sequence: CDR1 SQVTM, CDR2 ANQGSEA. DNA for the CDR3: TGCAGCGTTGGGCCGCGAGGGACCCAGTACTTC. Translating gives CSVGPRGTQYF.

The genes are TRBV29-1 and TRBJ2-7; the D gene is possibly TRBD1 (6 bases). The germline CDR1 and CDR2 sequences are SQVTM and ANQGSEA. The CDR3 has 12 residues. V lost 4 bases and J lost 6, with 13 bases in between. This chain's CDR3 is CSVGRNRAEQYF. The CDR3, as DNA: TGCAGCGTTGGGAGAAACAGGGCCGAGCAGTACTTC.